This TCR beta chain came from a study of CD8 T cells in ankylosing spondylitis. Quantitative 5'-RACE with molecular barcodes generated TCR beta libraries. TCRdb redid the calling of the 5' RACE reads with MiXCR, one entry per CDR3 protein. In the table there are more than 100,000 distinct CDR3 sequences, 17% of which are singletons. Notes on the study in general: Enrichment of disease-linked clones was reportedly significant in matched ankylosing spondylitis synovial fluid. Disease-associated clonotypes exhibited CD8+ identity and were relatively infrequent in peripheral blood. In the blood and synovial fluid of reactive arthritis, some motif variants had been previously reported. Typical of ankylosing spondylitis blood, it appeared, was a TCR beta motif of eight highly homologous variants.

Concerning this clonotype itself: What it binds is unknown.

This CDR3 has 16 residues. Germline loops: CDR1 MNHEY, CDR2 SVGAGI. With 2 bases clipped from V and 10 bases from J, the junction kept 14 bases outside the gene matches. What was sequenced was blood, either unsorted or a sorted T cell fraction (not recorded which). The sequence came from a male donor with ankylosing spondylitis. This rearrangement joins TRBV6-5 to TRBJ2-1, with TRBD2 identical over 7 bases. The CDR3 sequence is CASSYRGRLAADEQFF. The CDR3 region has the DNA TGTGCCAGCAGTTACAGGGGTCGCCTAGCGGCCGACGAGCAGTTCTTC.